A single sample gave rise to the 21 T cell receptor beta chains below, sequenced in a study of OX40 agonist ivuxolimab in advanced cancers. Data came from immunoSEQ multiplex PCR; TCRdb stores just in-frame clones and leaves some out. The sample yields roughly 58,000 clones, 77% seen once. The sequences come from CD4+ or CD8+ T cells sorted from blood, collected in a trial of the OX40 agonist ivuxolimab. The receptors originated from an adult with an advanced solid tumor such as melanoma, head and neck, liver or kidney cancer.

V usage is TRBV18 and J usage is TRBJ1-3, with D perhaps matching TRBD1 (5 bases). The CDR3 is 14 residues long. The germline V gene encodes CDR1 KGHSH and CDR2 LQKENI. The germline V and J ends were trimmed by 7 bases and 0 bases, with 10 bases remaining between them. The DNA for the CDR3 is TGTGCCAGCTTGCCGACAGTCTCTGGAAACACCATATATTTT. This sequence encodes CASLPTVSGNTIYF.

This chain links TRBV5-6 with TRBJ2-5; D is unclear. This CDR3 comprises 15 residues. CDR1 is SGHDT, CDR2 YYEEEE, per germline. V shed 1 base and J shed 4 bases, with 14 bases lying between them. In nucleotides, the CDR3 is TGTGCCAGCAGCTTGTTTCTCTTGGCTGGAGAGACCCAGTACTTC. Amino acids: CASSLFLLAGETQYF. The entire variable domain, with the rest obtained from reference TRBV5-6 and TRBJ2-5, is as follows: DAGVTQSPTHLIKTRGQQVTLRCSPKSGHDTVSWYQQALGQGPQFIFQYYEEEERQRGNFPDRFSGHQFPNYSSELNVNALLLGDSALYLCASSLFLLAGETQYFGPGTRLLVL.

The chain employs TRBV27 and TRBJ2-2; 7 bases agree with TRBD1. There are 15 residues in the CDR3. V gave up 5 bases and J gave up 4 bases; unmatched junction bases: 7. CDR1 MNHEY and CDR2 SMNVEV come from the germline V gene (reference sequence). The DNA of the CDR3 is TGTGCCAGCAGTCCCGACAGGGATCGCACCGGGGAGCTGTTTTTT. The encoded protein is CASSPDRDRTGELFF.

V and J are TRBV2 and TRBJ2-1, with 15 nucleotides matching TRBD2. The CDR3 covers 16 residues. CDR1 and CDR2 (germline): SNHLY, FYNNEI. V lost 6 bases, J lost 3 bases, and 3 bases stayed unmatched. CDR3 coding DNA: TGTGCCAGCAGATCGGGACTAGCGGGAGGCTACAATGAGCAGTTCTTC. It encodes CASRSGLAGGYNEQFF.

This clone occurred once. The J gene is TRBJ2-1, the V gene TRBV10-3; 12 nucleotides agree with TRBD2. Unmatched junction bases numbered 12, after V lost 6 bases and J lost 0 bases. CDR1 and CDR2 (germline): ENHRY, SYGVKD. This CDR3 is 19 amino acids long. This chain's CDR3 is CAIRGSGTSGPSSYNEQFF. CDR3 coding DNA: TGTGCCATCAGAGGGTCCGGGACTAGCGGGCCGAGCTCCTACAATGAGCAGTTCTTC.

This clone was detected a few times. The sample contains more than one DNA sequence encoding this CDR3. J is TRBJ1-2 and V is TRBV6-5, with TRBD1 matching 11 bases. Germline-derived CDR1 and CDR2 are MNHEY and SVGAGI. V gave up 2 bases and J gave up 4 bases; unmatched junction bases: 6. The CDR3 extends over 16 amino acids. The chain's CDR3 is CASSYLRTGGGYGYTF. For the CDR3, the DNA is TGTGCCAGCAGTTACCTCCGGACAGGGGGCGGCTATGGCTACACCTTC.

The rearrangement links TRBV18 to TRBJ1-2, with a tentative D call TRBD1 (5 bases). The CDR3 spans 16 residues. Germline CDR1 and CDR2: KGHSH and LQKENI. V lost 0 bases and J lost 2, with 13 bases in between. CDR3 protein: CASSPPREGRNYGYTF. CDR3 in DNA: TGTGCCAGCTCACCACCGAGGGAGGGGCGGAACTATGGCTACACCTTC.

V and J are TRBV5-1 and TRBJ1-2, with 8 positions matching TRBD1. The CDR3 is 15 residues long. Per the germline V gene, CDR1 is SGHRS and CDR2 is YFSETQ. With 4 bases clipped from V and 4 bases from J, the junction kept 9 bases outside the gene matches. Written as DNA, the CDR3 is TGCGCCAGCAGCCCGTTCACAGGGGGTGCCTATGGCTACACCTTC. Its protein product is CASSPFTGGAYGYTF.

The chain carries TRBV28 and TRBJ1-2; 7 nucleotides agree with TRBD1. The CDR3 is 16 residues long. Germline V gene lookup returns CDR1 MDHEN and CDR2 SYDVKM. The J segment lost 2 bases and the V segment lost 6 bases, leaving 12 bases of the junction unmatched. CDR3 in DNA: TGTGCCAGCAGGCCCAACAACAGGGGATTGAACTATGGCTACACCTTC. It yields the protein CASRPNNRGLNYGYTF.

This chain links TRBV19 with TRBJ1-5; TRBD1 matches at 7 bases. The J segment lost 0 bases and the V segment lost 5 bases, leaving 4 bases of the junction unmatched. The CDR3 length is 15 residues. Looked up from germline, CDR1 is LNHDA and CDR2 is SQIVND (reference sequence). CDR3 nucleotides: TGTGCCAGTAGTCGGGGACAGAGTAGCAATCAGCCCCAGCATTTT. Its protein product is CASSRGQSSNQPQHF.

The chain combines TRBV7-2 with TRBJ2-5; possibly TRBD2 for D (5 bases). This CDR3 comprises 14 residues. Trimming cost V 3 bases and J 5 bases, with 13 bases left between them. Germline lookup yields CDR1 SGHTA and CDR2 FQGNSA. The CDR3 sequence is CASSLMAGGETQYF. The DNA for the CDR3 is TGTGCCAGCAGCTTGATGGCGGGTGGGGAGACCCAGTACTTC.

This clone appeared once. The rearrangement joins TRBV12-5 to TRBJ1-6; a possible D gene is TRBD1 (5 bases). Between the trimmed V and J ends, which lost 7 bases and 3 bases, there was a span of 13 bases. The CDR3 runs 15 residues. Germline V lookup: CDR1 LGHNT, CDR2 FRNRAP. The DNA of the CDR3 is TGTGCTAGTGCCACCGGGGCCGGCTATAATTCACCCCTCCACTTT. Translation: CASATGAGYNSPLHF.

This chain joins TRBV11-3 and TRBJ2-1, with D maybe TRBD1 (8 bases). The germline gives CDR1 SGHNT, CDR2 YENEEA. CDR3 length: 15 amino acids. The V and J ends lost 3 bases and 7 bases respectively, with 16 bases between them. This chain's CDR3 is CASSFNRGGLNEQFF. The CDR3 nucleotides are TGTGCCAGCAGCTTTAACAGGGGGGGTCTAAATGAGCAGTTCTTC.

This sequence joins TRBV4-1 and TRBJ2-3, with a tentative D call TRBD2 (5 bases). This CDR3 contains 17 residues. The ends were cut back, 1 base at V and 1 base at J, with 15 bases in the middle. Germline V gene lookup returns CDR1 MGHRA and CDR2 YSYEKL. The CDR3 DNA sequence: TGCGCCAGCAGCCAAGGATTCCAGCGGAGACGCACAGATACGCAGTATTTT. Translated, it gives CASSQGFQRRRTDTQYF.

The chain recombines TRBV18 with TRBJ2-2; D unclear. Germline V lookup: CDR1 KGHSH, CDR2 LQKENI. The CDR3 totals 16 residues. V shed 2 bases and J shed 2 bases, with 12 bases lying between them. Here the CDR3 reads CASSPFDLANTGELFF. The DNA for the CDR3 is TGTGCCAGCTCACCATTTGACTTAGCCAACACCGGGGAGCTGTTTTTT. Drawing the rest from reference TRBV18 and TRBJ2-2, the complete variable domain is NAGVMQNPRHLVRRRGQEARLRCSPMKGHSHVYWYRQLPEEGLKFMVYLQKENIIDESGMPKERFSAEFPKEGPSILRIQQVVRGDSAAYFCASSPFDLANTGELFFGEGSRLTVL.

This chain joins TRBV11-1 and TRBJ1-5; no clear D. This CDR3 spans 13 amino acids. The V end lost 8 bases, the J end lost 7 bases, and 15 bases lay between the germline ends. The germline gives CDR1 SGHAT, CDR2 FQDESV (reference sequence). The CDR3 sequence: CASGTGKGQPQHF. CDR3 bases: TGTGCCAGCGGTACGGGCAAGGGACAGCCCCAGCATTTT.

The chain is built from TRBV11-2 and TRBJ2-7, with 9 bases aligning to TRBD1. V shed 5 bases, J shed 4 bases, and the junction held 6 bases outside the gene matches. The CDR3 loop spans 14 amino acids. Germline V lookup: CDR1 SGHAT, CDR2 FQNNGV. CDR3 loop: CASSRDRVGYEQYF. The CDR3 coding sequence is TGTGCCAGCAGCCGGGACAGGGTGGGGTACGAGCAGTACTTC.

The chain joins TRBV7-9 to TRBJ1-5; TRBD1 matches at 8 bases. Germline lookup yields CDR1 SEHNR and CDR2 FQNEAQ (reference sequence). This CDR3 contains 15 residues. After removal of 5 bases from V and 3 bases from J, the junction contained 6 bases not matched to a gene. The CDR3 reads CASSRRTGFNQPQHF. The CDR3 DNA follows: TGTGCCAGCAGCAGACGGACAGGGTTCAATCAGCCCCAGCATTTT.

This rearrangement joins TRBV4-2 to TRBJ2-4; D unresolved. V was trimmed by 0 bases and J by 3 bases, leaving 15 bases between them. CDR1 and CDR2 from the germline V gene are LGHNA and YNFKEQ. The CDR3 is 17 amino acids. The CDR3 region is CASSQEVGALDKNIQYF. The DNA for the CDR3 is TGTGCCAGCAGCCAAGAAGTCGGCGCTCTGGACAAAAACATTCAGTACTTC.

This chain uses TRBV2 with TRBJ2-7; D is undetermined. CDR1 is SNHLY and CDR2 is FYNNEI in the germline V gene. The germline V and J ends were trimmed by 6 bases and 2 bases, with 8 bases remaining between them. The CDR3 sequence is 12 residues long. As DNA, the CDR3 is TGTGCCAGCAGGGATCGGCCCTACGAGCAGTACTTC. As protein: CASRDRPYEQYF.

The chain combines TRBV6-5 with TRBJ1-4, with D tentatively TRBD1 (5 bases). V was shortened by 2 bases and J by 7 bases, with 11 bases between the two germline ends. The CDR3 spans 14 residues. Germline values: CDR1 MNHEY, CDR2 SVGAGI. CDR3 sequence reads: CASSYRQGGEKLFF. The CDR3 DNA follows: TGTGCCAGCAGTTACCGGCAGGGTGGTGAAAAACTGTTTTTT.